Below, one T cell receptor (beta chain) is given with its context. V lost 0 bases and J lost 4, with 7 bases in between. In germline, CDR1 is MNHNS, CDR2 SASEGT. The CDR3 covers 14 residues. Primers: 60 V beta forward and 13 J beta reverse. Clones were sequenced by immunoSEQ multiplex PCR, and TCRdb holds only the in-frame ones, with some missing. The sample shows 80,000 to 95,000 clones, 85% of them seen only once. This specimen comes from a study of glioma-infiltrating T cells after dendritic cell vaccination. The source was blood, collected before dendritic cell vaccination. The sequence was obtained from a human donor with glioblastoma. The J gene is TRBJ1-5, the V gene TRBV6-1; D gene ambiguous. For the CDR3, the DNA is TGTGCCAGCAGTGAAGCGCTTCGGAATCAGCCCCAGCATTTT. Amino acids: CASSEALRNQPQHF.